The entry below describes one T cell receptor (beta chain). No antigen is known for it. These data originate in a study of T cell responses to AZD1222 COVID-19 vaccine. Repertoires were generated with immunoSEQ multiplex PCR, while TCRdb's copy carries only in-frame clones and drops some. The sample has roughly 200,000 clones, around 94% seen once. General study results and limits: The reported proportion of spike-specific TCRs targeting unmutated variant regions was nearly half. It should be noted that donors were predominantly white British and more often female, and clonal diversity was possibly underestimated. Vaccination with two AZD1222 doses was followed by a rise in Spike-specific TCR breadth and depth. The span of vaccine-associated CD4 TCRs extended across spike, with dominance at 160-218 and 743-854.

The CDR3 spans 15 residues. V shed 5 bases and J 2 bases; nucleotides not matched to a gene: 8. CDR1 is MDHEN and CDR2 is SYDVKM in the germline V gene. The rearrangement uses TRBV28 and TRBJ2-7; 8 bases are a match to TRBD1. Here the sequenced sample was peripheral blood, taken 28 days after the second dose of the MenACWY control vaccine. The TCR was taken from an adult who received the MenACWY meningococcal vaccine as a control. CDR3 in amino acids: CASSTLPGQAYEQYF. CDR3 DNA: TGTGCCAGCAGTACACTACCGGGACAGGCCTACGAGCAGTACTTC.